Sequencing of this T cell receptor beta chain was carried out in a study of T cell changes during pregnancy in multiple sclerosis. The assay was immunoSEQ multiplex PCR, and TCRdb's table has in-frame clones only and misses some. The data hold 80,000 or so clones, with 92% observed a single time. Germline CDR1 reads MNHEY; CDR2 reads SMNVEV (reference sequence). The CDR3 has 14 amino acids. Trimming took 6 bases from V and 4 from J, leaving 16 bases between them. The rearrangement uses TRBV27 and TRBJ2-7; possibly TRBD1 for D (7 bases). The clonotype originates from a female donor with multiple sclerosis, enrolled in a pregnancy study. The sequences come from peripheral blood, collected before pregnancy. The CDR3: CASRRAGGLYEQYF. CDR3 sequence (DNA): TGTGCCAGCAGACGAGCAGGGGGGTTGTACGAGCAGTACTTC.